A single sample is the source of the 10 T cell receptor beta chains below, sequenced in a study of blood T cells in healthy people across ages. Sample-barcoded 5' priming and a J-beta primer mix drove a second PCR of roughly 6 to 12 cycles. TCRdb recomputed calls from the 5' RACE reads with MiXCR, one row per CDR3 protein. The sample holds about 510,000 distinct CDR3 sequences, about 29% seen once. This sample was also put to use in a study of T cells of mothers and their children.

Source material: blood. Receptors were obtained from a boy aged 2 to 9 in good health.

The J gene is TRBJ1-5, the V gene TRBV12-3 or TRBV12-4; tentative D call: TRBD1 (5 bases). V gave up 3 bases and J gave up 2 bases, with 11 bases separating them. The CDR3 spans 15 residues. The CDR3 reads CASSLRGDGNQPQHF. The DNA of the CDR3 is TGTGCCAGCAGTTTGCGGGGCGACGGCAATCAGCCCCAGCATTTT.

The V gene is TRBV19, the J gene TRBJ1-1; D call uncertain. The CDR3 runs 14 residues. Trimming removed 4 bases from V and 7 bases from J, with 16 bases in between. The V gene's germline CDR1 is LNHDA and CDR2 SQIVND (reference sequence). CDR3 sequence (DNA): TGTGCCAGTAGTAGCGCCTCGGGAGGGATTGAAGCTTTCTTT. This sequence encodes CASSSASGGIEAFF.

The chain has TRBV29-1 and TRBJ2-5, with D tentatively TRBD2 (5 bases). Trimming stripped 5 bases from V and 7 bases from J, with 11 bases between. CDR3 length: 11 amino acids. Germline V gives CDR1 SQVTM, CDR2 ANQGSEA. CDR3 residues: CSVKREGTQYF. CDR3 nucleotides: TGCAGCGTTAAGAGGGAAGGGACCCAGTACTTC. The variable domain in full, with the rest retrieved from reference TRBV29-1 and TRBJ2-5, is SAVISQKPSRDICQRGTSLTIQCQVDSQVTMMFWYRQQPGQSLTLIATANQGSEATYESGFVIDKFPISRPNLTFSTLTVSNMSPEDSSIYLCSVKREGTQYFGPGTRLLVL.

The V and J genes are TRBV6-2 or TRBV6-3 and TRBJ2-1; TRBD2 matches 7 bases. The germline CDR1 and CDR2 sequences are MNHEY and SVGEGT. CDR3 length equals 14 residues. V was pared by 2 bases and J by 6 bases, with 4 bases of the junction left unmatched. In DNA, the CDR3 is TGTGCCAGCAGTTACGGACTAGGGCTCAATGAGCAGTTCTTC. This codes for CASSYGLGLNEQFF.

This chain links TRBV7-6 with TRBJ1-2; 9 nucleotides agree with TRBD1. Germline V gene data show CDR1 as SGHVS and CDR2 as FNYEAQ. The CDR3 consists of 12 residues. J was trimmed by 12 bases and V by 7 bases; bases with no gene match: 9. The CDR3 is CASMLRDRVDTF. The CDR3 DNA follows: TGTGCCAGCATGCTAAGGGACAGGGTGGACACCTTC.

The CDR3 DNA is TGTGCCAGCGGCTCGGAGGGGCCCTACGAGCAGTACTTC. It is translated as CASGSEGPYEQYF. The chain carries TRBV27 and TRBJ2-5; D is perhaps TRBD2 (6 bases). TRBJ2-7 matches the DNA end more closely, so the J call is doubtful. CDR1 MNHEY and CDR2 SMNVEV come from the germline V gene (reference sequence). This CDR3 has 13 residues.

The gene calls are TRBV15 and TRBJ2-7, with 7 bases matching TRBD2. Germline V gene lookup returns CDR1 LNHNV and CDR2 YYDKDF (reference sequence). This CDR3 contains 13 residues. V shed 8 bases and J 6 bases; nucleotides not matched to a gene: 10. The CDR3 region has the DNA TGTGCCACCGGAGTAGCGGGCCTGTCCGAGCAGTACTTC. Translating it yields CATGVAGLSEQYF.

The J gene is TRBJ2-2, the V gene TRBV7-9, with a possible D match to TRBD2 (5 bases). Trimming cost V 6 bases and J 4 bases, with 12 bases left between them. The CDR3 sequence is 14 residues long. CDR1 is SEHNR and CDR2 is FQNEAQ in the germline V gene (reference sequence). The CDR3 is CASRRLGGTGELFF. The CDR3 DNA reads TGTGCCAGCAGGCGTCTAGGAGGCACCGGGGAGCTGTTTTTT.

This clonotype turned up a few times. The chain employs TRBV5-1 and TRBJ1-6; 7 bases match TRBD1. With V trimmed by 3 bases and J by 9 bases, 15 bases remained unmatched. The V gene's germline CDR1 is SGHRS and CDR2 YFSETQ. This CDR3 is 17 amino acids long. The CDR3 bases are TGCGCCAGCAGCTCGTCCGACCGACAGGGCCACGTTTCACCCCTCCACTTT. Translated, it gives CASSSSDRQGHVSPLHF.

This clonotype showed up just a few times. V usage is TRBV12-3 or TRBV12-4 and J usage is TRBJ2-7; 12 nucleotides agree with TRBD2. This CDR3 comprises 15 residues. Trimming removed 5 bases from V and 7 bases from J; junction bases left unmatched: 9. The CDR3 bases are TGTGCCAGCAGTCCCGGACTAGCGGGGTCGGAGGAGCAGTACTTC. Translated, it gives CASSPGLAGSEEQYF.